The 10 T cell receptor beta chains below come from one sample, sequenced in a study of cytomegalovirus exposure and HLA in healthy donors. Here immunoSEQ multiplex PCR was the method, and the copy in TCRdb shows in-frame clones only, minus some. This table has more than 70,000 clones, 85% to 95% appearing once. Sample: PBMCs. These TCRs come from a woman aged 18-29 years in good health and CMV-seronegative.

This chain connects TRBV9 to TRBJ2-3; tentatively, D is TRBD1 (6 bases). This CDR3 has 15 amino acids. Trimming removed 0 bases at V and 3 bases at J, with 11 bases between. The V gene's germline CDR1 is SGDLS and CDR2 YYNGEE. CDR3 DNA sequence: TGTGCCAGCAGCGTAGAGGGGGTCTGGACAGATACGCAGTATTTT. Its protein is CASSVEGVWTDTQYF.

This chain joins TRBV27 and TRBJ1-1; 7 nucleotides match TRBD1. V trimming: 6 bases; J trimming: 5 bases; junction bases outside the gene matches: 6. Germline loops: CDR1 MNHEY, CDR2 SMNVEV (reference sequence). The CDR3 contains 13 residues. The CDR3 nucleotides read TGTGCCAGCAGCAAAAACAGGGGAACTGAAGCTTTCTTT. Translation: CASSKNRGTEAFF.

The V and J genes are TRBV19 and TRBJ1-5, with 11 bases matching TRBD1. Germline V gene sequence: CDR1 LNHDA, CDR2 SQIVND (reference sequence). After removal of 3 bases from V and 8 bases from J, the junction contained 6 bases not matched to a gene. The CDR3 runs to 15 residues. CDR3 in amino acids: CASSMRTGGSEPQHF. In nucleotides, the CDR3 is TGTGCCAGTAGTATGCGGACAGGGGGCAGTGAGCCCCAGCATTTT.

The V call is TRBV5-6, the J call TRBJ1-2; D not certain. Germline V gene data show CDR1 as SGHDT and CDR2 as YYEEEE. V was shortened by 1 base and J by 6 bases, with 10 bases between the two germline ends. The CDR3 extends over 13 amino acids. CDR3 in DNA: TGTGCCAGCAGCTTGACAGTCGCCGATGGCTACACCTTC. It encodes CASSLTVADGYTF.

This clone was counted once. This chain connects TRBV15 to TRBJ1-4; no firm D call. The V end was cut by 0 bases, the J end by 7 bases, with 15 bases between. The CDR3 loop spans 16 amino acids. Germline CDR1 LNHNV, CDR2 YYDKDF (reference sequence). The CDR3 protein is CATSRDRNTVGEKLFF. DNA for the CDR3: TGTGCCACCAGCAGAGATAGGAACACAGTCGGTGAAAAACTGTTTTTT.

This rearrangement joins TRBV11-2 to TRBJ1-5; D is undetermined. The CDR3 runs to 14 residues. Germline V gives CDR1 SGHAT, CDR2 FQNNGV. The germline V and J ends were trimmed by 4 bases and 0 bases, with 7 bases remaining between them. CDR3 amino acids: CASSSLYSNQPQHF. The CDR3 nucleotides are TGTGCCAGCAGCTCCCTTTATAGCAATCAGCCCCAGCATTTT.

The genes are TRBV2 and TRBJ2-7, with a tentative D call TRBD1 (5 bases). The V end was cut by 7 bases, the J end by 5 bases, with 21 bases between. Germline CDR1 and CDR2: SNHLY and FYNNEI. This CDR3 is built from 15 residues. The CDR3 DNA reads as TGTGCCAGCATTAGAACAGGAGTTGGTTTCAACGAGCAGTACTTC. Translating gives CASIRTGVGFNEQYF.

The chain employs TRBV7-9 and TRBJ2-1, with a tentative D call TRBD2 (5 bases). Germline assignment: CDR1 SEHNR and CDR2 FQNEAQ (reference sequence). This CDR3 has 13 amino acids. V dropped 5 bases and J dropped 3 bases, with 8 bases sitting between them. In DNA, the CDR3 is TGTGCCAGCAGCGCCGGGGTCTACAATGAGCAGTTCTTC. Residues: CASSAGVYNEQFF.

This rearrangement joins TRBV9 to TRBJ2-5, with a tentative D call TRBD1 (8 bases). Per germline, CDR1 SGDLS and CDR2 YYNGEE. The CDR3 loop spans 14 amino acids. V was pared by 3 bases and J by 5 bases, with 14 bases between. Here the CDR3 DNA reads TGTGCCAGCAGCGATGGACAGGGAGGGGAGACCCAGTACTTC. It is translated as CASSDGQGGETQYF.

The rearrangement uses TRBV27 and TRBJ1-5; perhaps TRBD1 as D (5 bases). V lost 3 bases to trimming and J lost 9 bases, with 15 bases between them. Germline V CDR1 and CDR2: MNHEY, SMNVEV (reference sequence). The CDR3 extends over 14 amino acids. In DNA, the CDR3 is TGTGCCAGCAGTTTTTCGGAGGGGAAACGGCCCCAGCATTTT. Its translation: CASSFSEGKRPQHF.